A single sample is the source of the 7 T cell receptor beta chains below, sequenced in a study of identical twins. A single record per CDR3 protein comes from TCRdb applying MiXCR to the 5' RACE reads. The sample comprises a few hundred thousand distinct CDR3 sequences, more than 9% of which are singletons, and around 3% rests with the top ten. The same sample was also used in a study of yellow fever vaccine responses in identical twins.

Sequencing input: PBMCs. Source of these receptors: a woman between 18 and 29 years old in good health.

This clonotype was observed a handful of times. The chain recombines TRBV28 with TRBJ2-1, with 8 bases fitting TRBD1. The CDR3 is made up of 16 amino acids. Trimming at V came to 1 base and at J to 1 base, leaving 3 bases not matched to a gene. Germline V gives CDR1 MDHEN, CDR2 SYDVKM. CDR3 sequence: CASSLYGQGSYNEQFF. The CDR3 bases are TGTGCCAGCAGTTTATATGGACAGGGTTCCTACAATGAGCAGTTCTTC. The full variable domain, rest sourced from reference TRBV28 and TRBJ2-1, is DVKVTQSSRYLVKRTGEKVFLECVQDMDHENMFWYRQDPGLGLRLIYFSYDVKMKEKGDIPEGYSVSREKKERFSLILESASTNQTSMYLCASSLYGQGSYNEQFFGPGTRLTVL.

The chain has TRBV18 and TRBJ2-1, with D tentatively TRBD2 (5 bases). The CDR3 consists of 15 residues. In germline, CDR1 is KGHSH, CDR2 LQKENI. The germline V and J ends were trimmed by 4 bases and 5 bases, with 15 bases remaining between them. CDR3 sequence reads: CASSRRAETNNEQFF. CDR3 coding DNA: TGTGCCAGCTCACGGAGAGCGGAGACCAACAATGAGCAGTTCTTC.

This clonotype has more than one count but fewer than ten. This chain uses TRBV27 with TRBJ2-7, with D tentatively TRBD1 (6 bases). CDR1 MNHEY and CDR2 SMNVEV come from the germline V gene (reference sequence). Trimming stripped 4 bases from V and 5 bases from J, with 12 bases between. The length of the CDR3 is 13 residues. The CDR3 loop reads CASSSQGTNEQYF. CDR3 nucleotide sequence: TGTGCCAGCAGTTCACAGGGCACCAACGAGCAGTACTTC.

The chain couples TRBV5-4 to TRBJ2-5; 9 nucleotides align to TRBD2. The CDR3 spans 17 residues. Germline lookup yields CDR1 SGHNT and CDR2 YYREEE (reference sequence). V dropped 0 bases and J dropped 3; count of bases not matched to a gene: 9. CDR3 DNA: TGTGCCAGCAGCTTGGCCCGAGCGGGGGGCCGGAAAGAGACCCAGTACTTC. Its translation: CASSLARAGGRKETQYF.

There are a few counts of this clonotype. The chain employs TRBV5-5 and TRBJ1-2; 8 nucleotides line up with TRBD1. The CDR3 spans 15 residues. V dropped 4 bases and J dropped 4; count of bases not matched to a gene: 9. Germline assignment: CDR1 SGHKS and CDR2 YYEKEE (reference sequence). This CDR3 reads CASSRDRGMGYGYTF. The CDR3 nucleotides read TGTGCCAGCAGCAGAGACAGGGGAATGGGCTATGGCTACACCTTC.

This clonotype has more than one count but fewer than ten. This chain uses TRBV13 with TRBJ2-6, with a possible D match to TRBD1 (5 bases). This CDR3 has 16 amino acids. From germline, CDR1 is PRHDT and CDR2 FYEKMQ (reference sequence). Trimming took 0 bases from V and 4 from J, leaving 10 bases between them. The CDR3 DNA follows: TGTGCCAGCAGCTTAGGGCAGGGTTACGGGGCCAACGTCCTGACTTTC. As protein: CASSLGQGYGANVLTF.

This clonotype was observed a few times. The chain links TRBV12-3 or TRBV12-4 to TRBJ2-4, with D perhaps matching TRBD2 (6 bases). V was pared by 6 bases and J by 7 bases, with 13 bases between. The CDR3 consists of 13 residues. CDR3 sequence reads: CASSGSLENIQYF. For the CDR3, the DNA is TGTGCCAGCAGCGGGAGCCTGGAGAACATTCAGTACTTC.